These T cell receptor beta chains were read from a single sample in a study of T cells in Graves' hyperthyroidism and ophthalmopathy. TCRdb re-called the multiplex PCR reads through MiXCR, storing one row per CDR3 protein. Among 200,000 to 250,000 distinct CDR3 sequences listed, over 15% were seen once. The sequenced material came from blood. These receptors were taken from a man aged 45-65 years with Graves' hyperthyroidism. Both conserved end residues are part of each CDR3. Fields, in order: clone size, D gene, V gene, J gene, CDR3 DNA, CDR3 protein. D genes are given only for firm matches. Expanded clones are given a class, and other clones once, few, many or no size at all.

>many|TRBD2|TRBV13|TRBJ2-3
TGTGCCAGCAGCTCATCCGGGACTAGCGGGAGACTCACAGATACGCAGTATTTT
CASSSSGTSGRLTDTQYF
>many|-|TRBV18|TRBJ2-1
TGTGCCAGCTCACCACTAACTGGCAATGAGCAGTTCTTC
CASSPLTGNEQFF
>many|TRBD2|TRBV28|TRBJ2-5
TGTGCCAGCAGTGGGGGACAGCGGACTAGCGGGAGGCGAGAGACCCAGTACTTC
CASSGGQRTSGRRETQYF
>few|-|TRBV7-2|TRBJ1-4
TGTGCCAGCAGCTCCTCGAGAGTAGGTGAAAAACTGTTTTTT
CASSSSRVGEKLFF
>-|-|TRBV7-2|TRBJ1-1
TGTGCCAGCAGCCGATCAGGGGCCATGAACACTGAAGCTTTCTTT
CASSRSGAMNTEAFF
>many|-|TRBV5-1|TRBJ2-1
TGCGCCAGCAGCCTGGGACCGGGAAACAATGAGCAGTTCTTC
CASSLGPGNNEQFF
>many|TRBD2|TRBV6-2/TRBV6-3|TRBJ2-1
TGTGCCAGCAGTCCCCAGCGGGGAAGGAGCTCCTACAATGAGCAGTTCTTC
CASSPQRGRSSYNEQFF
>many|TRBD2|TRBV30|TRBJ2-7
TGTGCCCTGACTCGGAGCGGGACCTACGAGCAGTACTTC
CALTRSGTYEQYF
>many|TRBD2|TRBV4-1|TRBJ2-5
TGCGCCAGCAGCCAAGGGACTAGCGGAGAGACCCAGTACTTC
CASSQGTSGETQYF
>-|-|TRBV20-1|TRBJ1-6
TGCAGTGCTAGAAGGTCTATTGATCATGGACGGCCTAATTCACCCCTCCACTTT
CSARRSIDHGRPNSPLHF
>many|TRBD2|TRBV15|TRBJ2-1
TGTGCCACCAGCAGAGATCGGGGGGGCTCTGAGCAGTTCTTC
CATSRDRGGSEQFF
>many|-|TRBV29-1|TRBJ2-1
TGCAGCGTAGGTCGGGGGCAGTACAATGAGCAGTTCTTC
CSVGRGQYNEQFF
>few|-|TRBV20-1|TRBJ1-1
TGCAGTGCCCCTCAACAGCCGAACACTGAAGCTTTCTTT
CSAPQQPNTEAFF
>-|-|TRBV7-3|TRBJ1-6
TGTGCCAGCAGCTCTCAGGGTTCCTATAATTCACCCCTCCACTTT
CASSSQGSYNSPLHF
>many|-|TRBV30|TRBJ2-7
TGTGCCTGGACACATAGCGGAATCTACGAGCAGTACTTC
CAWTHSGIYEQYF
>once|TRBD1|TRBV11-3|TRBJ2-5
TGTGCCAGCAGCTCCCGTGCAGGGGGCGAGCAACAAGAGACCCAGTACTTC
CASSSRAGGEQQETQYF
>many|-|TRBV20-1|TRBJ2-1
TGCAGTGCCCTCTCGGGGGCAGGGGGCTACAATGAGCAGTTCTTC
CSALSGAGGYNEQFF
>many|-|TRBV5-1|TRBJ1-2
TGCGCCAGCAGCTTGGTGGCGGGCAGGGGCTACACCTTC
CASSLVAGRGYTF
>few|-|TRBV11-3|TRBJ1-2
TGTGCCAGCAGCTTAGGGGGCGCGAACTATGGCTACACCTTC
CASSLGGANYGYTF
>few|TRBD1|TRBV6-1|TRBJ2-7
TGTGCCAGCAGTGAATTTGCTGACAGGGACCTCTACGAGCAGTACTTC
CASSEFADRDLYEQYF
>many|-|TRBV12-5|TRBJ2-3
TGTGCTAGTGGTTCCCTGACAACAGATACGCAGTATTTT
CASGSLTTDTQYF
>-|-|TRBV5-4|TRBJ2-1
TGTGCCAGCAGCTTCGGGGGAAACTCCTACAATGAGCAGTTCTTC
CASSFGGNSYNEQFF
>few|-|TRBV25-1|TRBJ2-2
TGTGCCAGCAGTCCACAGATTTGGAACACCGGGGAGCTGTTTTTT
CASSPQIWNTGELFF